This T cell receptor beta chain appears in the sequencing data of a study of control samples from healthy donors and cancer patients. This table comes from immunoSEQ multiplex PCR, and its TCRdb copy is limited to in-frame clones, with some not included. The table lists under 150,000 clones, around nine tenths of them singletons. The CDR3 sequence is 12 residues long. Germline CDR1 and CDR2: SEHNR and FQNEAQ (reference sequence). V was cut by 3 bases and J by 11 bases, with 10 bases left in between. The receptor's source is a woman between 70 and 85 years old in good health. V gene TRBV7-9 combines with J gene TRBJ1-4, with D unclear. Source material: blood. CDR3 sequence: CASSFGEAKLFF. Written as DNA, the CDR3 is TGTGCCAGCAGCTTCGGGGAGGCCAAACTGTTTTTT.